The following is a TCR beta chain sequence with its context. The antigen is unknown. Germline CDR1 reads LGHNA; CDR2 reads YNFKEQ. V was cut by 1 base and J by 2 bases, with 15 bases left in between. The CDR3 consists of 17 residues. The sample belongs to a study of T cell responses to AZD1222 COVID-19 vaccine. Study conclusions and caveats: No repertoire was sampled before or during the peak T cell response, only after it.

Clones were sequenced by immunoSEQ multiplex PCR, and TCRdb holds only the in-frame ones, with some missing. The sample records about 73,000 clones, more than 70% being singletons. The V gene is TRBV4-2, the J gene TRBJ1-3; no definite D call. The clonotype was recovered from an adult in good health. This sample comprised peripheral blood, obtained on day 0 of AZD1222 vaccination. The CDR3 here is CASSQGENLGAGNTIYF. The DNA for the CDR3 is TGTGCCAGCAGCCAAGGCGAGAACCTTGGGGCTGGAAACACCATATATTTT.